The present T cell receptor beta chain was sequenced within a study of shared clonotypes between healthy human individuals. Of note for this clone: Its matching antigen is unknown.

This CDR3 is 12 amino acids long. With 4 bases removed from V and 2 bases from J, the gap between germline ends came to 9 bases. Germline lookup yields CDR1 SQVTM and CDR2 ANQGSEA. Original processing notes: Filtering differed, since immunoSEQ gave only junction sequences and no quality scores. Libraries were prepared by immunoSEQ multiplex PCR; TCRdb keeps only in-frame clonotypes and omits some of them. The V and J calls and clone size are taken from that table; D and trimming were inferred from the DNA. Among some 2,000,000 clones listed, about 95% were seen once. Selected positively for CCR7 and CD45RO-negative, naive CD8 cells excluded terminally differentiated effector memory CD45RA+ cells. Study findings and constraints: Clonotype sharing among donors likely depends on sequencing depth. Approximately 4.5% was the fraction of naive CD4 clonotypes found shared across a few donors.

The specimen sequenced was naive CD8+ T cells sorted from blood. The J gene is TRBJ2-7, the V gene TRBV29-1; possibly TRBD2 for D (6 bases). This TCR came from a man aged 18 to 30 in good health. The CDR3 bases are TGCAGCGTTGCGGGAGTCGCCTACGAGCAGTACTTC. This codes for CSVAGVAYEQYF.